These 18 T cell receptor beta chains were all obtained from the same sample, sequenced in a study of graft-versus-host responses after intestinal transplantation. These receptors are not linked to any known antigen. Some clones are missing from TCRdb's copy, which holds only in-frame ones; the method was immunoSEQ multiplex PCR. The sample has some 90,000 clones; about four fifths are singletons. The input for sequencing was unstimulated CD4+ T cells sorted from spleen or lymph node cells, taken before intestinal transplant. The source is a human donor who received an intestinal transplant.

This clone was counted once. This chain joins TRBV28 and TRBJ2-4; 7 bases are shared with TRBD1. The CDR3 has 14 amino acids. CDR1 is MDHEN and CDR2 is SYDVKM in the germline V gene. V trimming: 2 bases; J trimming: 9 bases; junction bases outside the gene matches: 7. CDR3 residues: CASSLRPGGSIQYF. The CDR3 bases are TGTGCCAGCAGTTTACGTCCAGGGGGAAGCATTCAGTACTTC.

To note about this clone: The sample holds other DNA sequences that translate to the same CDR3. This sequence joins TRBV5-1 and TRBJ1-4; 9 positions agree with TRBD1. The junction had 4 bases not matched to a gene; V was cut back by 2 bases and J by 5 bases. The CDR3 has 15 residues. The V gene's germline CDR1 is SGHRS and CDR2 YFSETQ. CDR3 in DNA: TGCGCCAGCAGCTTCGGGGGGACAGGGAATGAAAAACTGTTTTTT. Translated: CASSFGGTGNEKLFF.

The chain has TRBV6-5 and TRBJ1-6; tentative D call: TRBD1 (5 bases). V was clipped by 6 bases and J by 6 bases, with 12 bases between them. The CDR3 runs 14 residues. The germline gives CDR1 MNHEY, CDR2 SVGAGI. The CDR3 DNA sequence: TGTGCCAGCAGAGCCACGGGACTTAATTCACCCCTCCACTTT. Protein product: CASRATGLNSPLHF.

This clone was recorded once. The genes are TRBV2 and TRBJ2-3, with unresolved D. The CDR3 is made up of 15 amino acids. V was trimmed by 2 bases and J by 3 bases, leaving 12 bases between them. Per germline, CDR1 SNHLY and CDR2 FYNNEI. CDR3 bases: TGTGCCAGCAGTGAAAATGAGATAGAAACAGATACGCAGTATTTT. It codes for CASSENEIETDTQYF.

The chain has TRBV9 and TRBJ2-2, with 10 bases aligning to TRBD2. CDR1 and CDR2 from the germline V gene are SGDLS and YYNGEE. The CDR3 totals 18 residues. V was clipped by 5 bases and J by 0 bases; unmatched bases: 10. The CDR3 sequence is CASSPELAGIANTGELFF. The CDR3 nucleotides read TGTGCCAGCAGTCCGGAACTAGCGGGGATCGCGAACACCGGGGAGCTGTTTTTT.

The table lists this clone with a count of one. The chain's CDR3 is CASSYSRQGNEQYF. As DNA, the CDR3 is TGTGCCAGCAGTTACTCGCGACAGGGGAACGAGCAGTACTTC. The rearrangement uses TRBV6-5 and TRBJ2-5; 8 positions agree with TRBD1. The J call is uncertain, as TRBJ2-7 better fits the DNA end. CDR1 is MNHEY and CDR2 is SVGAGI in the germline V gene. This CDR3 region has 14 residues.

This clone has just a few counts. The chain employs TRBV2 and TRBJ2-2, with 7 bases that match TRBD2. Looked up from germline, CDR1 is SNHLY and CDR2 is FYNNEI. The CDR3 runs 15 residues. The J segment lost 1 base and the V segment lost 8 bases, leaving 7 bases of the junction unmatched. CDR3 coding DNA: TGTGCCAGCGCCGGAGGCGGGAGGAACACCGGGGAGCTGTTTTTT. Its protein is CASAGGGRNTGELFF.

The chain recombines TRBV28 with TRBJ1-2; D possibly corresponds to TRBD1 (5 bases). V was cut by 2 bases and J by 7 bases, with 14 bases left in between. In germline, CDR1 is MDHEN, CDR2 SYDVKM. The CDR3 extends over 14 amino acids. The CDR3: CASSLKAREIGYTF. The CDR3, as DNA: TGTGCCAGCAGTTTAAAGGCCAGGGAAATTGGCTACACCTTC.

CDR3 sequence reads: CASSRLAGDREQFF. The CDR3, as DNA: TGTGCCAGCTCACGACTAGCGGGAGACCGTGAGCAGTTCTTC. This rearrangement joins TRBV2 to TRBJ2-1; 12 bases fit TRBD2. V gave up 8 bases and J gave up 9 bases; unmatched junction bases: 8. In germline, CDR1 is SNHLY, CDR2 FYNNEI. The CDR3 sequence is 14 residues long.

This clone showed up just a few times. The V gene is TRBV13, the J gene TRBJ2-7; D is undetermined. V lost 10 bases to trimming and J lost 4 bases, with 5 bases between them. Germline V gives CDR1 PRHDT, CDR2 FYEKMQ (reference sequence). The length of the CDR3 is 9 residues. CDR3 in amino acids: CANYYEQYF. In nucleotides, the CDR3 is TGTGCCAACTATTACGAGCAGTACTTC.

The chain links TRBV9 to TRBJ2-5; 8 positions agree with TRBD2. CDR3 length: 14 amino acids. Germline V CDR1 and CDR2: SGDLS, YYNGEE. V was clipped by 4 bases and J by 2 bases; unmatched bases: 4. DNA of the CDR3: TGTGCCAGCAGCCCAAGACTAGCGCAAGAGACCCAGTACTTC. This gives the protein CASSPRLAQETQYF.

The chain couples TRBV6-5 to TRBJ1-2, with 7 bases that match TRBD1. CDR3 size: 15 residues. The V segment lost 4 bases and the J segment 0 bases; nucleotides outside the gene matches: 5. Germline V CDR1 and CDR2: MNHEY, SVGAGI. CDR3 sequence: CASSSLGTANYGYTF. CDR3 DNA: TGTGCCAGCAGTTCCCTTGGGACAGCTAACTATGGCTACACCTTC.

The chain carries TRBV5-4 and TRBJ1-4; the D is unclear. Germline assignment: CDR1 SGHNT and CDR2 YYREEE (reference sequence). Between the trimmed V and J ends, which lost 0 bases and 4 bases, there was a span of 7 bases. The CDR3 is 14 residues long. DNA of the CDR3: TGTGCCAGCAGCTTGGGGGCAGATAATGAAAAACTGTTTTTT. It translates to CASSLGADNEKLFF.

The chain joins TRBV7-2 to TRBJ2-5, with D perhaps matching TRBD2 (5 bases). Trimming took off 5 bases at V and 1 base at J, with 14 bases between the two ends. Germline V lookup: CDR1 SGHTA, CDR2 FQGNSA. The CDR3 spans 15 residues. CDR3 in amino acids: CASSLRVWAQETQYF. The CDR3 region has the DNA TGTGCCAGCAGCCTGAGGGTCTGGGCCCAAGAGACCCAGTACTTC.

This clone occurred once. The chain is built from TRBV7-2 and TRBJ2-7; 11 bases are shared with TRBD1. CDR3 length equals 15 residues. The V gene end was trimmed by 1 base and the J gene end by 2 bases; junction bases not matched to a gene: 1. CDR1 is SGHTA, CDR2 FQGNSA, per germline. DNA of the CDR3: TGTGCCAGCAGCTTAGGGACAGGGGGCGCCTACGAGCAGTACTTC. Protein product: CASSLGTGGAYEQYF.

CDR3 bases: TGTGCCAGCTCCCCCAAAAATCGACAGCTTCCTAATGAAAAACTGTTTTTT. Translating gives CASSPKNRQLPNEKLFF. The chain couples TRBV18 to TRBJ1-4; perhaps TRBD1 as D (5 bases). Germline V gene lookup returns CDR1 KGHSH and CDR2 LQKENI. The CDR3 contains 17 residues. The ends were cut back, 6 bases at V and 3 bases at J, with 20 bases in the middle.

The chain carries TRBV5-4 and TRBJ1-2; the match to TRBD1 covers 7 bases. The CDR3 spans 14 residues. J was trimmed by 3 bases and V by 4 bases; bases with no gene match: 6. Germline V gives CDR1 SGHNT, CDR2 YYREEE (reference sequence). In DNA, the CDR3 is TGTGCCAGCAGCCGCCGACAGGGACACTATGGCTACACCTTC. Its translation is CASSRRQGHYGYTF. Together with reference TRBV5-4 and TRBJ1-2, the CDR3 gives the full variable domain: ETGVTQSPTHLIKTRGQQVTLRCSSQSGHNTVSWYQQALGQGPQFIFQYYREEENGRGNFPPRFSGLQFPNYSSELNVNALELDDSALYLCASSRRQGHYGYTFGSGTRLTVV.

This clone was counted a single time. The CDR3 coding sequence is TGCGCCAGCCAAAGAGGATCGGGGGAGACCCAGTACTTC. This codes for CASQRGSGETQYF. This rearrangement joins TRBV5-1 to TRBJ2-5, with TRBD2 as a possible D gene (5 bases). This CDR3 has 13 residues. Trimming left V 7 bases short and J 5 bases short, with 15 bases between. Germline CDR1 and CDR2: SGHRS and YFSETQ.